A single sample gave rise to the 3 T cell receptor beta chains below, sequenced in a study of T-cell memory formation after mild COVID-19. TCRdb itself ran the 5' RACE reads through MiXCR, one entry per CDR3 protein. The sample consists of fewer than 350,000 distinct CDR3 sequences, less than 9.5% of them appearing once. Sequencing used PBMCs or a T cell subset sorted from them (not recorded which). These TCRs come from a man younger than 35 who had mild COVID-19 (a few samples of this study predate the infection). Cell type and time point are not known.

The sample holds a few counts of this clonotype. The chain links TRBV20-1 to TRBJ1-6, with unresolved D. CDR1 is DFQATT and CDR2 is SNEGSKA in the germline V gene (reference sequence). The ends were cut back, 1 base at V and 4 bases at J, with 20 bases in the middle. CDR3 length equals 18 residues. The CDR3 DNA follows: TGCAGTGCTAGAGCTCGGATCCCCGGTTATGAATATAATTCACCCCTCCACTTT. This translates into CSARARIPGYEYNSPLHF.

In nucleotides, the CDR3 is TGTGCCAGTAGTATCGTGTCGGACAGGGTCGCTGAAGCTTTCTTT. This translates into CASSIVSDRVAEAFF. This chain links TRBV19 with TRBJ1-1; TRBD1 agrees at 8 bases. The CDR3 is 15 amino acids. Germline V gives CDR1 LNHDA, CDR2 SQIVND (reference sequence). After removal of 3 bases from V and 6 bases from J, the junction contained 9 bases not matched to a gene.

This clonotype has just a few counts. This chain uses TRBV7-2 with TRBJ2-1; D ambiguous. The length of the CDR3 is 12 residues. CDR1 and CDR2 (germline): SGHTA, FQGNSA. The ends were cut back, 1 base at V and 5 bases at J, with 3 bases in the middle. The CDR3 loop is CASSLVDNEQFF. In DNA form, the CDR3 reads TGTGCCAGCAGCTTAGTCGACAATGAGCAGTTCTTC.